This T cell receptor (beta chain) was identified during a study of shared clonotypes between healthy human individuals. All donors were Caucasian adults living in Nashville, Tennessee. About this clone: Its antigen is as yet unknown.

Study results and limitations: Read depth was anticipated to influence clonotype sharing among donors.

The CDR3 loop spans 15 amino acids. V lost 3 bases and J lost 2; bases outside the gene matches: 6. Germline CDR1 and CDR2: LGHNA and YNFKEQ. The genomic DNA of each subset was split evenly across several immunoSEQ plates. Using ten immunoSEQ deep assay plates, investigators sequenced unsorted PBMC DNA. Only in-frame clones appear in the TCRdb table, and some are missing; sequencing was by immunoSEQ multiplex PCR. The profile shows a few hundred thousand clones, roughly 72% of them singletons. Material for sequencing was PBMCs. The chain couples TRBV4-2 to TRBJ1-2; 7 bases match TRBD1. The clonotype was recovered from a woman aged 40 to 50 in good health. Some clones in this sample may be carry-over from other donors' samples. CDR3 protein: CASSQRQGPNYGYTF. CDR3 coding DNA: TGTGCCAGCAGCCAGAGACAGGGCCCAAACTATGGCTACACCTTC.